This T cell receptor (beta chain) was recorded in a study of cytomegalovirus exposure and HLA in healthy donors. Study in general: Earlier findings included nearly 120 million unique TCR beta sequences obtained from 150 million to 200 million T cells. Broader study findings: An analysis that was carried out later associated approximately 17,000 TCR beta sequences with HLA alleles at 0.05 false discovery rate. Reported performance of the classifier showed diagnosis of cytomegalovirus status with high specificity and sensitivity. Later analysis revealed greater clonal expansion in HLA-associated TCR beta chains than in equally common others.

This PCR relied on a set of 60 Vbeta primers and 13 Jbeta primers. Data came from immunoSEQ multiplex PCR; TCRdb stores just in-frame clones and leaves some out. In the table there are about 100,000 clones, 76% of which are singletons. V was pared by 5 bases and J by 4 bases, with 5 bases of the junction left unmatched. Germline V gene data show CDR1 as SGHAT and CDR2 as FQNNGV. The CDR3 runs 16 residues. Only a few counts were recorded for this clone. Its target is not known. This sequence was found in a woman aged 45-60 years in good health and CMV-seropositive. The J gene is TRBJ2-2, the V gene TRBV11-2, with 12 bases fitting TRBD2. The sample comprised PBMCs. The CDR3 here is CASSATSGGSTGELFF. In DNA form, the CDR3 reads TGTGCCAGCAGCGCGACTAGCGGGGGTAGCACCGGGGAGCTGTTTTTT. Drawing the rest from reference TRBV11-2 and TRBJ2-2, the complete variable domain is EAGVAQSPRYKIIEKRQSVAFWCNPISGHATLYWYQQILGQGPKLLIQFQNNGVVDDSQLPKDRFSAERLKGVDSTLKIQPAKLEDSAVYLCASSATSGGSTGELFFGEGSRLTVL.